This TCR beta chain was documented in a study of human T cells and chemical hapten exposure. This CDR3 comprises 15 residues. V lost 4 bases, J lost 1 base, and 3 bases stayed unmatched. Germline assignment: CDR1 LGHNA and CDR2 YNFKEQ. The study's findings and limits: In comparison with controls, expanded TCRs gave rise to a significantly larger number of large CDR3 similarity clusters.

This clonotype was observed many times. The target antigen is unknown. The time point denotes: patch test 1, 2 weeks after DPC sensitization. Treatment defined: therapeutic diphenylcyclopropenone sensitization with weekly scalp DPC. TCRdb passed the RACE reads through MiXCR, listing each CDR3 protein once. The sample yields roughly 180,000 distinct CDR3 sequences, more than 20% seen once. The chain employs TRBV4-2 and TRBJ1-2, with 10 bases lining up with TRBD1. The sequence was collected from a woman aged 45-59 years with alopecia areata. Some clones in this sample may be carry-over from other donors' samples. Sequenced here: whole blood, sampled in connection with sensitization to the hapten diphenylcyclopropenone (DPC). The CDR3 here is CASSPTGGYNYGYTF. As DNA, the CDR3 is TGTGCCAGCAGCCCGACAGGGGGCTATAACTATGGCTACACCTTC.